This T cell receptor beta chain is drawn from a study of blood T cell repertoires in COVID-19. Across the whole study: Samples came from the United States, Italy and Spain, spanning acute and convalescent COVID-19. Sample material is recorded as cDNA or gDNA derived from T cells, B-cell-depleted T cells, or PBMCs.

Original analysis: Amplification of reference gene primers provided the estimated nucleated cell counts. TCRdb's copy holds only in-frame clones and misses some; the assay was immunoSEQ multiplex PCR. V, J and clone size derive from that table, while D and trimming were established from the DNA sequence. The data contain more than 90,000 clones, approximately 90% of them singletons. V gave up 3 bases and J gave up 4 bases, with 10 bases separating them. This CDR3 region has 14 residues. The germline V gene has CDR1 LNHDA and CDR2 SQIVND (reference sequence). Input material: peripheral blood. The chain carries TRBV19 and TRBJ1-5; perhaps TRBD1 as D (5 bases). The clonotype comes from a human donor in a cohort sampled during active COVID-19. Here the CDR3 reads CASSIRVGNQPQHF. CDR3 coding DNA: TGTGCCAGTAGTATCAGGGTAGGAAATCAGCCCCAGCATTTT.